A selection of T cell receptor beta chains follows, all from one sample in a study of cytomegalovirus exposure and HLA in healthy donors. Measured with immunoSEQ multiplex PCR; TCRdb has only the in-frame clones, and not every one. The profile covers fewer than 300,000 clones, with 80% appearing a single time and 0.3% to 0.35% taken by the ten largest. Sequenced input: PBMCs. The receptors originated from a girl aged 2-9 years in good health and CMV-seronegative. Each CDR3 is given with its conserved first and last residue. The order of the fields is CDR3 protein, CDR3 DNA, CDR3 length, V gene, J gene, D gene, clone size. D genes are given only for firm matches. Where a row states a size, it is once, few, many or the class of an expanded clone; other rows omit it.

CATSRAGNNEQFF,TGTGCCACCAGCAGAGCGGGGAACAATGAGCAGTTCTTC,13,TRBV15,TRBJ2-1,.,.
CASAWTGDNEQYF,TGTGCCAGCGCATGGACAGGGGATAACGAGCAGTACTTC,13,TRBV28,TRBJ2-7,TRBD1,.
CASSLGRQETQYF,TGTGCCAGCAGCTTGGGGCGGCAAGAGACCCAGTACTTC,13,TRBV5-6,TRBJ2-5,.,.
CSSPPPWGQGAQLFF,TGTTCCAGCCCCCCCCCATGGGGACAGGGGGCCCAGCTGTTTTTT,15,TRBV7-9,TRBJ2-2,TRBD1,.
CASSVSPSGKSFKQFF,TGTGCCAGCAGCGTATCGCCTAGCGGGAAGTCCTTTAAGCAGTTCTTC,16,TRBV9,TRBJ2-1,TRBD2,.
CASSPEGTGNNEQFF,TGCGCCAGCAGCCCCGAAGGGACAGGAAACAATGAGCAGTTCTTC,15,TRBV5-1,TRBJ2-1,TRBD1,.
CASSHGTSGSRNEQYF,TGTGCCAGCAGCCACGGGACTAGCGGGAGCAGAAACGAGCAGTACTTC,16,TRBV7-8,TRBJ2-7,TRBD2,once
CASSMDREGYGYTF,TGTGCCAGTAGTATGGACAGGGAAGGCTATGGCTACACCTTC,14,TRBV19,TRBJ1-2,TRBD1,few
CASSPGGSRVQYF,TGTGCCAGCAGTCCCGGGGGGAGCCGGGTGCAGTACTTC,13,TRBV6-5,TRBJ2-7,TRBD2,.
CAWRSRATEAFF,TGTGCCTGGAGGAGCAGGGCGACTGAAGCTTTCTTT,12,TRBV30,TRBJ1-1,.,few
CASSHHPERYEQYF,TGTGCCAGCAGCCATCACCCGGAGCGGTACGAGCAGTACTTC,14,TRBV7-2,TRBJ2-7,.,.
CASSLSGQWSEQYF,TGTGCCAGCAGTCTTTCGGGACAGTGGTCCGAGCAGTACTTC,14,TRBV28,TRBJ2-7,TRBD1,.